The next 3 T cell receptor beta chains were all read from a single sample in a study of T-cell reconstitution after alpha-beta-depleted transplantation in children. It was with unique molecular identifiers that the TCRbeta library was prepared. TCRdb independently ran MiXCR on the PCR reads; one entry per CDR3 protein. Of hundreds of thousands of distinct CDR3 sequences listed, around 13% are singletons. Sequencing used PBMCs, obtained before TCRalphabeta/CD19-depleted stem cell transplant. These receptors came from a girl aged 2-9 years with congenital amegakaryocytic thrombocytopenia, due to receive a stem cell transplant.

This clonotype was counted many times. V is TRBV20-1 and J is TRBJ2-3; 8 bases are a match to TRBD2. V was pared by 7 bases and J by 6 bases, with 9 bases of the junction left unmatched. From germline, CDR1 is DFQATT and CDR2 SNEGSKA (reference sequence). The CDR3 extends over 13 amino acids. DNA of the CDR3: TGCAGTGGGTCAGCGGGAGTTGGTGATACGCAGTATTTT. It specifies CSGSAGVGDTQYF.

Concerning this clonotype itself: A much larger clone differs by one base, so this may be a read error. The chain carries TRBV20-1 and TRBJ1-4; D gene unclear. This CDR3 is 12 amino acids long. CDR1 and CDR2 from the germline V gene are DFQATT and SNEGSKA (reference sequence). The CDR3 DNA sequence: TGCAGTGCTAGAGACCCCTATGAAGAACTGTTTTTT. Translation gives CSARDPYEELFF.

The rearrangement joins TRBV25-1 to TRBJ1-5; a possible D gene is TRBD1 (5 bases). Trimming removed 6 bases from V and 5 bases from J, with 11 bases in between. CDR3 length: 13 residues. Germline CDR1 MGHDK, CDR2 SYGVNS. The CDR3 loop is CASRSGLDQPQHF. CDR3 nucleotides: TGTGCCAGCAGATCAGGGCTGGATCAGCCCCAGCATTTT. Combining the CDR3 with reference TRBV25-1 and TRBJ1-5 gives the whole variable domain EADIYQTPRYLVIGTGKKITLECSQTMGHDKMYWYQQDPGMELHLIHYSYGVNSTEKGDLSSESTVSRIRTEHFPLTLESARPSHTSQYLCASRSGLDQPQHFGDGTRLSIL.